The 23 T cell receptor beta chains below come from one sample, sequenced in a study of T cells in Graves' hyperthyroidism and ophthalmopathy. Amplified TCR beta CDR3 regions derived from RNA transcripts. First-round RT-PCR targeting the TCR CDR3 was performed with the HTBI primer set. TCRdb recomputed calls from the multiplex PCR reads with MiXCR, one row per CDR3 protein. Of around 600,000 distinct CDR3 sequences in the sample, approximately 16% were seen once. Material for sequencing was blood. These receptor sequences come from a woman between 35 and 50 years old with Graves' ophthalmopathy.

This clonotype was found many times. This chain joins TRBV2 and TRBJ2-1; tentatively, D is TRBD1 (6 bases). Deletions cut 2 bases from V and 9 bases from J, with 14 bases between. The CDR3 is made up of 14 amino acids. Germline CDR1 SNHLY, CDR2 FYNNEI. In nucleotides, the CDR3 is TGTGCCAGCAGTGAAAGGCAGGGGAAAGCTGAGCAGTTCTTC. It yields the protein CASSERQGKAEQFF.

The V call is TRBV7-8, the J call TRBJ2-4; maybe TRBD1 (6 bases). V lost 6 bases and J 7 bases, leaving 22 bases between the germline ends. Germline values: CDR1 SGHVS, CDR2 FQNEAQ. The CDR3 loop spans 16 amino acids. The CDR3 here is CASSRPRGTQENIQYF. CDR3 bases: TGTGCCAGCAGTCGCCCGAGGGGGACCCAGGAGAACATTCAGTACTTC.

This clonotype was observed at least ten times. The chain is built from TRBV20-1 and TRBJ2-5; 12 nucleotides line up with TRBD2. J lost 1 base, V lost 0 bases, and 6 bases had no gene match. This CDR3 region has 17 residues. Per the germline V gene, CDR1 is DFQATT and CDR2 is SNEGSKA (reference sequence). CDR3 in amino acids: CSARDLVGLAGQETQYF. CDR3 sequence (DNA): TGCAGTGCTAGAGATCTCGTGGGACTAGCGGGCCAAGAGACCCAGTACTTC.

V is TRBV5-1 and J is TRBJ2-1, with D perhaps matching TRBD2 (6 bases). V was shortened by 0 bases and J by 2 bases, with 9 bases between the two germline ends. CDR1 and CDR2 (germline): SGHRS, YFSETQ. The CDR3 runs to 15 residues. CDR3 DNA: TGCGCCAGCAGCTTGGTTACTAGCCCCTACAATGAGCAGTTCTTC. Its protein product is CASSLVTSPYNEQFF.

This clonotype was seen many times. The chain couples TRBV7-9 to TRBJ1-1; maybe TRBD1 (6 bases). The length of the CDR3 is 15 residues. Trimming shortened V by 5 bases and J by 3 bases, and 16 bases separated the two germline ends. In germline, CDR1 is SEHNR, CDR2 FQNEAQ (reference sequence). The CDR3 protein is CASSPGQGHDTEAFF. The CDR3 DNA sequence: TGTGCCAGCAGCCCTGGGCAGGGACACGACACTGAAGCTTTCTTT.

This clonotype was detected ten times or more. The CDR3 sequence: CASSLVVTSQYEQYF. The DNA for the CDR3 is TGCGCCAGCAGCTTGGTGGTGACTAGCCAATACGAGCAGTACTTC. The rearrangement joins TRBV5-1 to TRBJ2-7; 7 bases line up with TRBD2. Germline CDR1 SGHRS, CDR2 YFSETQ. This CDR3 is 15 amino acids long. Germline trimming cut 0 bases from V and 4 bases from J; bases unmatched to any gene: 7.

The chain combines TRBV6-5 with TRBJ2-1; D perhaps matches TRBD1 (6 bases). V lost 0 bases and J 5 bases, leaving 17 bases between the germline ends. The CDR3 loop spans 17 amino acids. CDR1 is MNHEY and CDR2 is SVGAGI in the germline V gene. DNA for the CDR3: TGTGCCAGCAGTTACTCTGGTGGGACAACACTAAACAATGAGCAGTTCTTC. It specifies CASSYSGGTTLNNEQFF.

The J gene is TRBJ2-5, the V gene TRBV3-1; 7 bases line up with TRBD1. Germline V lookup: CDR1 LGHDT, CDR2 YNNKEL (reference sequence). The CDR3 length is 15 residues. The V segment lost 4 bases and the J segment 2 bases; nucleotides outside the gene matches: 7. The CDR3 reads CASSPWGQSQETQYF. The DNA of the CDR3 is TGTGCCAGCAGCCCGTGGGGACAGTCTCAAGAGACCCAGTACTTC.

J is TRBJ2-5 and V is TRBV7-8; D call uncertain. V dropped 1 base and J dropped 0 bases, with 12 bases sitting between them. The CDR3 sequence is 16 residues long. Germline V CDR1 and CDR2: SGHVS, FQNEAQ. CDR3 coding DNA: TGTGCCAGCAGCTTAGGCCGGATCCCGTACCAAGAGACCCAGTACTTC. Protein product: CASSLGRIPYQETQYF.

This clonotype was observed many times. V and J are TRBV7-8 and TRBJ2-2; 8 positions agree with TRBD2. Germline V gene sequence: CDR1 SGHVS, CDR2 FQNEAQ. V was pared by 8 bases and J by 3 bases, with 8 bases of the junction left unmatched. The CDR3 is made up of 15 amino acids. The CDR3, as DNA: TGTGCCAGCGGTACTGCGGGAGGATACACCGGGGAGCTGTTTTTT. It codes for CASGTAGGYTGELFF.

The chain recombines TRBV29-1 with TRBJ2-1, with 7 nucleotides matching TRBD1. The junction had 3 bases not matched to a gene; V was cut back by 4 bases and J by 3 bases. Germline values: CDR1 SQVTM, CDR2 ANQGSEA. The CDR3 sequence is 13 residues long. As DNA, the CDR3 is TGCAGCGTTGGGGACAGAGACTACAATGAGCAGTTCTTC. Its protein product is CSVGDRDYNEQFF.

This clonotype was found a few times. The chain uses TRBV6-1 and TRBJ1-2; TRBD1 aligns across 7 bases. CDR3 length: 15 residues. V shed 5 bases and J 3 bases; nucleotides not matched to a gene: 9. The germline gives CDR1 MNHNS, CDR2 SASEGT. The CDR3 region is CASSSGGGLYYGYTF. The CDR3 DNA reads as TGTGCCAGCAGTTCAGGGGGGGGGCTCTACTATGGCTACACCTTC.

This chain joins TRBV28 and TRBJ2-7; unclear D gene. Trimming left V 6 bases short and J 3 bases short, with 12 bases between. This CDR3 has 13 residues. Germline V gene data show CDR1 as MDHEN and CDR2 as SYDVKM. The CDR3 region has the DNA TGTGCCAGCAGCCTCCGGATGAGCTACGAGCAGTACTTC. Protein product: CASSLRMSYEQYF. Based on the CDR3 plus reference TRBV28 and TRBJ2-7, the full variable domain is DVKVTQSSRYLVKRTGEKVFLECVQDMDHENMFWYRQDPGLGLRLIYFSYDVKMKEKGDIPEGYSVSREKKERFSLILESASTNQTSMYLCASSLRMSYEQYFGPGTRLTVT.

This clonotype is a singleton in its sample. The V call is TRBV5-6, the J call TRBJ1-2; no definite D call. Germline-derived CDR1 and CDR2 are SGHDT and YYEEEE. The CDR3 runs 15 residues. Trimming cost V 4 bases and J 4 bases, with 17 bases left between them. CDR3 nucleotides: TGTGCCAGCAGCCGGCGAGGAGGATCTAGCTATGGCTACACCTTC. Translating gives CASSRRGGSSYGYTF. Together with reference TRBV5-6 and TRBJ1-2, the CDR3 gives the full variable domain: DAGVTQSPTHLIKTRGQQVTLRCSPKSGHDTVSWYQQALGQGPQFIFQYYEEEERQRGNFPDRFSGHQFPNYSSELNVNALLLGDSALYLCASSRRGGSSYGYTFGSGTRLTVV.

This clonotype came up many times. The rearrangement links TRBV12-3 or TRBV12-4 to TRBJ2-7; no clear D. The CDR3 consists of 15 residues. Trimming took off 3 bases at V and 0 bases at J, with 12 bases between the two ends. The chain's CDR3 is CASSFTGGSSYEQYF. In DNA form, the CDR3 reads TGTGCCAGCAGTTTCACCGGCGGATCCTCCTACGAGCAGTACTTC.

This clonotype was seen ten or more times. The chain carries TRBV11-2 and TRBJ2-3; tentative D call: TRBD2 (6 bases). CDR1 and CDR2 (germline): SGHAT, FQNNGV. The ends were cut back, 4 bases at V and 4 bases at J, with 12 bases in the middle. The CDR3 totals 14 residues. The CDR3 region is CASSSRGGADTQYF. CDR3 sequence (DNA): TGTGCCAGCAGCTCCCGGGGAGGAGCAGATACGCAGTATTTT.

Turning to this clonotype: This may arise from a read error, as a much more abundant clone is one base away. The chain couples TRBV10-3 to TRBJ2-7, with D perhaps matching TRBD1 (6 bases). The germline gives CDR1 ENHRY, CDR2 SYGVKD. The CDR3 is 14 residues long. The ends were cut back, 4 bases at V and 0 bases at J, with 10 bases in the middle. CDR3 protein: CAISGQDSSYEQYF. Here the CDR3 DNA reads TGTGCCATCAGTGGACAGGACAGCTCCTACGAGCAGTACTTC.

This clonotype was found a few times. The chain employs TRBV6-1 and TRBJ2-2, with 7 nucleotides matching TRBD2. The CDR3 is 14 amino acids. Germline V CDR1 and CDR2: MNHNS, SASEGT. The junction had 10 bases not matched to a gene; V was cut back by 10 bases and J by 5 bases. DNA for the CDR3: TGTGCCAACGGCGGGGGAGAATGGACCGGGGAGCTGTTTTTT. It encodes CANGGGEWTGELFF.

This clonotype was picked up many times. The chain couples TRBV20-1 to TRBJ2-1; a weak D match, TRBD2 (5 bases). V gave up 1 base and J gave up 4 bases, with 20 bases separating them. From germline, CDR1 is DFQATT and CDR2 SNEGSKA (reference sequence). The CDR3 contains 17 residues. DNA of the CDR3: TGCAGTGCTAGAGCAATCCCGGAGCCTCGCGGGTACAATGAGCAGTTCTTC. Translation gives CSARAIPEPRGYNEQFF.

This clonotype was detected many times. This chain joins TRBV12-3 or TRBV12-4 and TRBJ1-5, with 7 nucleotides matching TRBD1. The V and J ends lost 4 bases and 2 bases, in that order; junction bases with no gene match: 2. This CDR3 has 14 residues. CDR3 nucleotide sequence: TGTGCCAGCAGTTCAGGGGGGGGCAATCAGCCCCAGCATTTT. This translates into CASSSGGGNQPQHF.

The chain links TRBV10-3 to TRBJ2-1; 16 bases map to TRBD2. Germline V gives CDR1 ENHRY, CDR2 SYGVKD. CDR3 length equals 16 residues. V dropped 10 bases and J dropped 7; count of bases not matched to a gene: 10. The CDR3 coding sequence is TGTGCCACCTGGGGGACTAGCGGGGGGGCAAGGAATGAGCAGTTCTTC. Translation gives CATWGTSGGARNEQFF.

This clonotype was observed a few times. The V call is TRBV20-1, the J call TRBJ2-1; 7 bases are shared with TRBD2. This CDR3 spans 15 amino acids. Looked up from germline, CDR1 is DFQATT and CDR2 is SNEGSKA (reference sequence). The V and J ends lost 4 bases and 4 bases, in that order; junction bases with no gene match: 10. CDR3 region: CSANPREGLYNEQFF. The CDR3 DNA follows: TGCAGTGCTAATCCGAGGGAGGGCCTGTACAATGAGCAGTTCTTC.

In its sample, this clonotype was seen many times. Written as DNA, the CDR3 is TGCGCCAGCAGCTCCACCGGGCAGGGTGGTGGCTACACCTTC. Translating gives CASSSTGQGGGYTF. The J gene is TRBJ1-2, the V gene TRBV5-1; D perhaps matches TRBD1 (5 bases). The CDR3 length is 14 residues. CDR1 and CDR2 from the germline V gene are SGHRS and YFSETQ. Trimming took off 3 bases at V and 7 bases at J, with 16 bases between the two ends.